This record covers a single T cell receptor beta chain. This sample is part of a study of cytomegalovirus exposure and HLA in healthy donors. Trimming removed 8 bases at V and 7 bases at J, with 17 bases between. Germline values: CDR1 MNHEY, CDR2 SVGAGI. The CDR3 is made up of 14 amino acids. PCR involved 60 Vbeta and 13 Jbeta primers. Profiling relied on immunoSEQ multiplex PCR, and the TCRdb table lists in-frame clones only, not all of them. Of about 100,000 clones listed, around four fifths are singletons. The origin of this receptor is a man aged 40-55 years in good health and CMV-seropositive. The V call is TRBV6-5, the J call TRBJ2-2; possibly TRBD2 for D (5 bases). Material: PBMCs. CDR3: CASSKDFGFGELFF. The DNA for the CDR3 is TGTGCCAGCTCCAAGGACTTCGGGTTCGGGGAGCTGTTTTTT.